One and the same sample provided the 4 T cell receptor beta chains below, sequenced in a study of cytomegalovirus exposure and HLA in healthy donors. The repertoire was sequenced with immunoSEQ multiplex PCR; TCRdb's copy has only in-frame clones and lacks some. The repertoire holds a few hundred thousand clones, with approximately 87% as singletons. The sample was PBMCs. All receptors come from a woman between 18 and 30 years old in good health and CMV-seronegative.

V gene TRBV15 combines with J gene TRBJ2-1; no clear D gene. The V end lost 5 bases, the J end lost 8 bases, and 16 bases lay between the germline ends. The germline CDR1 and CDR2 sequences are LNHNV and YYDKDF (reference sequence). The CDR3 length is 14 residues. CDR3 sequence: CATSSRVGGDEQFF. In DNA, the CDR3 is TGTGCCACCAGCTCACGAGTAGGTGGAGATGAGCAGTTCTTC.

The chain joins TRBV15 to TRBJ2-3, with D possibly matching TRBD2 (6 bases). V gave up 5 bases and J gave up 2 bases, with 17 bases separating them. Germline V lookup: CDR1 LNHNV, CDR2 YYDKDF (reference sequence). This CDR3 comprises 16 residues. The DNA for the CDR3 is TGTGCCACCAGCCGACAGTTAGCGGATCTCACAGATACGCAGTATTTT. Its translation is CATSRQLADLTDTQYF.

As DNA, the CDR3 is TGCAGTGCGCAGGACAGAGAGGGCTACACCTTC. This translates into CSAQDREGYTF. The rearrangement joins TRBV20-1 to TRBJ1-2; D might be TRBD1 (6 bases). Germline V gene sequence: CDR1 DFQATT, CDR2 SNEGSKA (reference sequence). Trimming removed 6 bases from V and 8 bases from J, with 13 bases in between. There are 11 residues in the CDR3.

The chain recombines TRBV30 with TRBJ1-1, with D perhaps matching TRBD1 (5 bases). Trimming cost V 4 bases and J 7 bases, with 16 bases left between them. The germline V gene has CDR1 GTSNPN and CDR2 SVGIG (reference sequence). The CDR3 contains 13 residues. The CDR3 protein is CAWNRLDRSEAFF. In DNA form, the CDR3 reads TGTGCCTGGAATCGACTAGACAGAAGTGAAGCTTTCTTT.